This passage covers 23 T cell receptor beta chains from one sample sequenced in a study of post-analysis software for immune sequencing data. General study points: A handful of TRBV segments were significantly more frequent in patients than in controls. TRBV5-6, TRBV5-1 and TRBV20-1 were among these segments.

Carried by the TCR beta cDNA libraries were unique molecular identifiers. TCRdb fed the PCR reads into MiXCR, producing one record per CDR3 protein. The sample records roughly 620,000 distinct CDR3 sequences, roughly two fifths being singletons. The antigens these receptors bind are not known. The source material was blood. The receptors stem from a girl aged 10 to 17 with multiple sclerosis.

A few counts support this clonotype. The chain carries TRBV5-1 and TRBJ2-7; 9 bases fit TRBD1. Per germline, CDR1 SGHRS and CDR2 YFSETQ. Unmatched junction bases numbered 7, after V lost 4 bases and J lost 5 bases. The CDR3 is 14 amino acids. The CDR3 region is CASSRDRDLHEQYF. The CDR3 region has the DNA TGCGCCAGCAGCCGGGACAGGGATCTACACGAGCAGTACTTC. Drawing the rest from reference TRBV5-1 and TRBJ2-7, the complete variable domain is KAGVTQTPRYLIKTRGQQVTLSCSPISGHRSVSWYQQTPGQGLQFLFEYFSETQRNKGNFPGRFSGRQFSNSRSEMNVSTLELGDSALYLCASSRDRDLHEQYFGPGTRLTVT.

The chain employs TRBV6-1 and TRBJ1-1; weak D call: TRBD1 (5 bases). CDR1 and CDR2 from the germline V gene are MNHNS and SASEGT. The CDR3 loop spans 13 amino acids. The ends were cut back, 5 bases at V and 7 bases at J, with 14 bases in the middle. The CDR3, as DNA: TGTGCCAGCAGTACCCAAGGGACCAGTGAAGCTTTCTTT. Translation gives CASSTQGTSEAFF.

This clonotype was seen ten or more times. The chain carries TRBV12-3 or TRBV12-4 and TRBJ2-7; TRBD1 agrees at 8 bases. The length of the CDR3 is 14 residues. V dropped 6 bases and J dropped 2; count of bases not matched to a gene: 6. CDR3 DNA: TGTGCCAGCAGCCGACAGGGGCCTACCTACGAGCAGTACTTC. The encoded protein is CASSRQGPTYEQYF.

CDR3 nucleotides: TGCAGCAAGACAGGCACAGATACGCAGTATTTT. Translating gives CSKTGTDTQYF. The J gene is TRBJ2-3, the V gene TRBV29-1, with a tentative D call TRBD1 (5 bases). V was clipped by 8 bases and J by 1 base, with 7 bases between them. This CDR3 has 11 residues. CDR1 and CDR2 (germline): SQVTM, ANQGSEA.

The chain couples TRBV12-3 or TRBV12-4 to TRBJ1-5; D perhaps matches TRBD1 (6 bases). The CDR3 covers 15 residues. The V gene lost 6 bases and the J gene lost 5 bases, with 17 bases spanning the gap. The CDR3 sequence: CASRPSGAHDQPQHF. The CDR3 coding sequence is TGTGCCAGCAGGCCCTCGGGGGCGCATGATCAGCCCCAGCATTTT.

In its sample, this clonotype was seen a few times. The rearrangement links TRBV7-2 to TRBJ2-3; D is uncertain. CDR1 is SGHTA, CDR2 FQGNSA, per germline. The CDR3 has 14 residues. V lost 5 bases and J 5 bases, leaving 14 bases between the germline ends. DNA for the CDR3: TGTGCCAGCAGCGCAAACCGTGGGATAGATACGCAGTATTTT. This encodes CASSANRGIDTQYF.

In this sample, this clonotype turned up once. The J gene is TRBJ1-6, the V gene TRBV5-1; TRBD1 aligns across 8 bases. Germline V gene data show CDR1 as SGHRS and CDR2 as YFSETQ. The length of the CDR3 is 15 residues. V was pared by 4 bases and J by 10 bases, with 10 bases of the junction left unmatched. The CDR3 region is CASSAPDREKSPLHF. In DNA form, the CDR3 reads TGCGCCAGCAGCGCCCCGGACAGGGAAAAGTCACCCCTCCACTTT.

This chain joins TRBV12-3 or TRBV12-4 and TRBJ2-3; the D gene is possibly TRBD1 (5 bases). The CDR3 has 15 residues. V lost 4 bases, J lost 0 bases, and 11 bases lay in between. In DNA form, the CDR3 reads TGTGCCAGCAGTTACAGGCTAGGCAGCACAGATACGCAGTATTTT. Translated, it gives CASSYRLGSTDTQYF.

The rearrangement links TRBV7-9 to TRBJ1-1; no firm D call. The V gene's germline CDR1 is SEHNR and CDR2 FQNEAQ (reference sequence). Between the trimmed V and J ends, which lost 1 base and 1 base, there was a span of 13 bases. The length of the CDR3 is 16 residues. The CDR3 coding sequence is TGTGCCAGCAGCTTAGGATCGGGTAATCAGAACACTGAAGCTTTCTTT. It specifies CASSLGSGNQNTEAFF.

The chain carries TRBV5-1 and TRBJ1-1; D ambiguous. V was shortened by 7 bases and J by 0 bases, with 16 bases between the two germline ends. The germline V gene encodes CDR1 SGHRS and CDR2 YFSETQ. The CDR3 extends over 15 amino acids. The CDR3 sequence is CASSARSLMNTEAFF. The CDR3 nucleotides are TGCGCCAGCTCCGCTAGGAGTTTAATGAACACTGAAGCTTTCTTT.

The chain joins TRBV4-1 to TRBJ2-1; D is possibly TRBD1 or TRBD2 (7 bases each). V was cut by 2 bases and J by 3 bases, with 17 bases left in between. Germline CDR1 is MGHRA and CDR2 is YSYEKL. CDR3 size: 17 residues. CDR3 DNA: TGCGCCAGCAGCCAATTGGGGGGGGCAGGGGGCTACAATGAGCAGTTCTTC. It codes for CASSQLGGAGGYNEQFF.

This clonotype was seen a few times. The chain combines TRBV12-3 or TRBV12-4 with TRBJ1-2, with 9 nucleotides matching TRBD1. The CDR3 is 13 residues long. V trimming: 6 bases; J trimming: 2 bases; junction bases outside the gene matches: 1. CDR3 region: CASSGQGNYGYTF. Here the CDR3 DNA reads TGTGCCAGCAGCGGACAGGGGAACTATGGCTACACCTTC.

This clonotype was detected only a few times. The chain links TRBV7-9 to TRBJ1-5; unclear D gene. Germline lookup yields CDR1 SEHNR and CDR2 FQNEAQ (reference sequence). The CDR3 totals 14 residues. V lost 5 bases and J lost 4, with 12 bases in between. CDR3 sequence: CASSQLEANQPQHF. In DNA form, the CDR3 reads TGTGCCAGCAGCCAATTAGAAGCAAATCAGCCCCAGCATTTT. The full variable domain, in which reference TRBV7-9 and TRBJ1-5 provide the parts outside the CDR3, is DTGVSQNPRHKITKRGQNVTFRCDPISEHNRLYWYRQTLGQGPEFLTYFQNEAQLEKSRLLSDRFSAERPKGSFSTLEIQRTEQGDSAMYLCASSQLEANQPQHFGDGTRLSIL.

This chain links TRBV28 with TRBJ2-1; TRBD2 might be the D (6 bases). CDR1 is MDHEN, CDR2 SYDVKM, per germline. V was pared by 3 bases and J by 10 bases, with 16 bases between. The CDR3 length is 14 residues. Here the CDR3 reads CASSFGGAVGEQFF. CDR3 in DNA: TGTGCCAGCAGTTTCGGCGGGGCCGTCGGGGAGCAGTTCTTC.

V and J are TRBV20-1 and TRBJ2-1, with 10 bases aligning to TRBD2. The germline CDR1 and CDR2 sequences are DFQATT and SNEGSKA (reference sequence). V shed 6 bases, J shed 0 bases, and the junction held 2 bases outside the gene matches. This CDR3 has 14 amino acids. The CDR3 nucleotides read TGCAGTGCCCTAGCGGGGGTCTCCTACAATGAGCAGTTCTTC. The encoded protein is CSALAGVSYNEQFF.

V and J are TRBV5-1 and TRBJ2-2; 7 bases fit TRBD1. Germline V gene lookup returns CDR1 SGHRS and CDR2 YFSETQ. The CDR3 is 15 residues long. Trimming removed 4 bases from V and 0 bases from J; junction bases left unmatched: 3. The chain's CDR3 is CASSPGTANTGELFF. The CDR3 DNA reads TGCGCCAGCAGCCCCGGGACAGCGAACACCGGGGAGCTGTTTTTT. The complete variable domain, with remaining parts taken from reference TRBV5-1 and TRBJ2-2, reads KAGVTQTPRYLIKTRGQQVTLSCSPISGHRSVSWYQQTPGQGLQFLFEYFSETQRNKGNFPGRFSGRQFSNSRSEMNVSTLELGDSALYLCASSPGTANTGELFFGEGSRLTVL.

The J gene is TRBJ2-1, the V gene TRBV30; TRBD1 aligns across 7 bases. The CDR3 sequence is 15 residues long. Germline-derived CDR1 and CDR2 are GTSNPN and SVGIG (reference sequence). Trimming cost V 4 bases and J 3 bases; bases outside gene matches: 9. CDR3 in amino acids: CAWKLRGSFYNEQFF. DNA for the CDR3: TGTGCCTGGAAGCTCAGGGGGTCCTTCTACAATGAGCAGTTCTTC. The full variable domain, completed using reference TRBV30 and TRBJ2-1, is SQTIHQWPATLVQPVGSPLSLECTVEGTSNPNLYWYRQAAGRGLQLLFYSVGIGQISSEVPQNLSASRPQDRQFILSSKKLLLSDSGFYLCAWKLRGSFYNEQFFGPGTRLTVL.

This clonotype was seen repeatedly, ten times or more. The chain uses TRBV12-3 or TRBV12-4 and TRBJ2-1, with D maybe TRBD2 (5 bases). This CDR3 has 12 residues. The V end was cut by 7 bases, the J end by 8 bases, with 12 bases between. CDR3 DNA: TGTGCCAGCACCCTACTCGGGGATGAGCAGTTCTTC. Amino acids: CASTLLGDEQFF.

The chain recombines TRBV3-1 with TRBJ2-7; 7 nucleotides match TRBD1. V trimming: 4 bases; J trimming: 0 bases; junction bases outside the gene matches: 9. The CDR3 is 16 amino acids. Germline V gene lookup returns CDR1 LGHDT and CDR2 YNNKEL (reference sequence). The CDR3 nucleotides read TGTGCCAGCAGCCCCATGGGACAGCGAAACTCCTACGAGCAGTACTTC. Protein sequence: CASSPMGQRNSYEQYF.

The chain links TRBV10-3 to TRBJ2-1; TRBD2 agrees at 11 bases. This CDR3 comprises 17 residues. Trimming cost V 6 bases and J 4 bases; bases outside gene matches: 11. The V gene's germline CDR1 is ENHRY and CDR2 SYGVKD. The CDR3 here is CAISGTSGRRGYNEQFF. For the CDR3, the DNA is TGTGCCATCAGCGGGACTAGCGGTAGAAGGGGTTACAATGAGCAGTTCTTC.

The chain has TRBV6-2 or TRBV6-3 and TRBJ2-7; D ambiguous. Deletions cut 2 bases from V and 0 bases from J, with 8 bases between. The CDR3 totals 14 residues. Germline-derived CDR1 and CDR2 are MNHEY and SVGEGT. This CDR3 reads CASSYRPSSYEQYF. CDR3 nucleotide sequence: TGTGCCAGCAGTTACCGGCCTAGCTCCTACGAGCAGTACTTC.

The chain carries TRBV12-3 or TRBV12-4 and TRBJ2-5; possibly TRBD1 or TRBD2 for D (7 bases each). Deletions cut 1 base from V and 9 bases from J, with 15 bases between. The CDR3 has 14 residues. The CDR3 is CASSLGGPGGAQYF. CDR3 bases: TGTGCCAGCAGTTTAGGAGGTCCAGGGGGGGCCCAGTACTTC.

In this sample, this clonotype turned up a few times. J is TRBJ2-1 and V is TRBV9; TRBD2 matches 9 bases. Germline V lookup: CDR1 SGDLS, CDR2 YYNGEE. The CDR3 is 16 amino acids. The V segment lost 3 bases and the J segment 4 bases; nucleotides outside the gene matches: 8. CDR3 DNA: TGTGCCAGCAGCGGAAAACTAGCGGGTAAATACAATGAGCAGTTCTTC. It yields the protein CASSGKLAGKYNEQFF.